This T cell receptor beta chain is from a study of T-cell memory formation after mild COVID-19. Study summary: Across donors, TCR clusters were largely donor specific.

As to this clonotype: Its antigen is currently unknown.

The V gene lost 2 bases and the J gene lost 8 bases, with 3 bases spanning the gap. Germline CDR1 is KGHSH and CDR2 is LQKENI. The CDR3 sequence is 11 residues long. General study findings and limits: Contracting CD4+ clones sat mainly in CM and EM; CD8+ in EMRA.

TCRdb reprocessed the 5' RACE reads with MiXCR, giving one entry per CDR3 protein. The sample includes about 160,000 distinct CDR3 sequences, 31% of them seen just once. This chain uses TRBV18 with TRBJ1-4; the D is unclear. The TCR comes from an adult woman who had mild COVID-19 (a few samples of this study predate the infection). Cell type and time point are not known. Sample: PBMCs or a T cell subset sorted from them (not recorded which). This CDR3 is CASSPGEKLFF. In DNA, the CDR3 is TGTGCCAGCTCACCAGGGGAAAAACTGTTTTTT. Drawing the rest from reference TRBV18 and TRBJ1-4, the complete variable domain is NAGVMQNPRHLVRRRGQEARLRCSPMKGHSHVYWYRQLPEEGLKFMVYLQKENIIDESGMPKERFSAEFPKEGPSILRIQQVVRGDSAAYFCASSPGEKLFFGSGTQLSVL.